This note documents a single T cell receptor (beta chain) sequence. Its antigen is not known. Libraries were prepared by immunoSEQ multiplex PCR; TCRdb keeps only in-frame clonotypes and omits some of them. The data hold fewer than 110,000 clones, with roughly 80% observed a single time. This sample was taken from a study of T cell clones after liver transplantation. The CDR3 runs 17 residues. Germline V gives CDR1 SEHNR, CDR2 FQNEAQ (reference sequence). The V and J ends lost 3 bases and 3 bases, in that order; junction bases with no gene match: 4. Study findings and constraints: In 5 of 8 subjects, circulating graft-donor-reactive CD4 TCRbeta sequences fell significantly after transplant.

The V call is TRBV7-9, the J call TRBJ2-3; TRBD2 agrees at 15 bases. This TCR came from a human patient who received a liver transplant. Some T cells may be supplied by the graft donor. The specimen was CD4+ T cells from blood, collected approximately 50 months after liver transplant. This chain's CDR3 is CASSFSGTSGGTDTQYF. The CDR3 region has the DNA TGTGCCAGCAGCTTCTCCGGGACTAGCGGGGGGACAGATACGCAGTATTTT.